A single TCR beta chain is shown here with its context. The target antigen is unknown. The CDR3 spans 15 residues. Trimming took off 4 bases at V and 4 bases at J, with 17 bases between the two ends. CDR1 and CDR2 from the germline V gene are SGDLS and YYNGEE. These data are taken from a study of human T cells and chemical hapten exposure. Study results and caveats: Donors' alopecia may make their immune response differ from healthy people's.

TCRdb independently ran MiXCR on the RACE reads; one entry per CDR3 protein. This repertoire shows 150,000 to 200,000 distinct CDR3 sequences, nearly 30% found once; its top ten account for less than 3%. Noted time point: pre-sensitization, week 0. As to treatment: therapeutic diphenylcyclopropenone sensitization with weekly scalp DPC. The material sequenced was whole blood, taken in connection with sensitization to the hapten diphenylcyclopropenone (DPC). The sequence derives from a woman aged 30 to 39 with alopecia areata. Some clones in this sample may be carry-over from other donors' samples. The chain has TRBV9 and TRBJ1-1; a possible D gene is TRBD1 (5 bases). CDR3 nucleotides: TGTGCCAGCAGCAGGACAAGGGGCTTGGGCACTGAAGCTTTCTTT. It translates to CASSRTRGLGTEAFF. Together with reference TRBV9 and TRBJ1-1, the CDR3 gives the full variable domain: DSGVTQTPKHLITATGQRVTLRCSPRSGDLSVYWYQQSLDQGLQFLIQYYNGEERAKGNILERFSAQQFPDLHSELNLSSLELGDSALYFCASSRTRGLGTEAFFGQGTRLTVV.